These T cell receptor beta chains were read from a single sample in a study of blood T cell repertoires in COVID-19. Sequenced by immunoSEQ multiplex PCR; TCRdb stores in-frame clones only, minus some. The data show 100,000 to 130,000 clones, with around 88% seen just once and around 6.5% held by the top ten. The sequencing input was peripheral blood. The receptors shown here come from a man aged 45 to 65 with active or convalescent COVID-19. CDR3s leave out the opening cysteine and the closing phenylalanine or tryptophan. Expanded clones are given a class, and other clones once, few, many or no size at all.

size | V | CDR3
. | TRBV5-1 | ASSGQGYDTGELF
. | TRBV28 | ASSPQGGFQPQH
. | TRBV9 | ASSVDGEQF
few | TRBV9 | ASSVSSDGSSYEQY
. | TRBV19 | ASNWGDGNTEAF
. | TRBV6-2/TRBV6-3 | ASSYPEARGYT
once | TRBV6-5 | ASCGAPPGTQY
. | TRBV10-2 | ASSEAGRGTDTQY
. | TRBV20-1 | SASRASGASSYEQY
. | TRBV6-2/TRBV6-3 | ASSYSSTSGRALYEQY
. | TRBV24-1 | ATSEGRHGSRGTEAF
once | TRBV28 | ATRESSYNEQF
. | TRBV6-5 | ASTSSGNTIY
. | TRBV7-2 | ASSLAGTGGNTIY
. | TRBV7-9 | ASSFRGDTQY
few | TRBV4-1 | ASSLLAGGYNEQF
few | TRBV30 | AWSGLSSSYEQY
once | TRBV5-1 | ASSLARELGYNEQF
. | TRBV12-3/TRBV12-4 | ASSPSRGTQY
. | TRBV5-8 | ASSLGEGGQETQY
. | TRBV2 | ASSEFRGNGEQY
. | TRBV15 | ATSRDGGSLNEQY
. | TRBV7-8 | ASSLTSGRRELF
. | TRBV7-9 | ASSPHRSDQPQH
. | TRBV28 | ASSRAGERNEQY
. | TRBV30 | AFSLLSNQPQH
many | TRBV10-1 | ASSVGTAVGEQY
. | TRBV3-1/TRBV3-2 | ASSPFNRDRYGYT
. | TRBV7-9 | ASSFSDRGTAAF
. | TRBV6-6 | ASSSPTSGEGYEQY
many | TRBV27 | ASSLMETGELF
. | TRBV6-1 | ASSEGQLVTEAF
. | TRBV28 | ATQDRVNSPLH
. | TRBV6-5 | ATSPSGRAAETQY
. | TRBV7-8 | ASSLEGRWVAGNEQF
few | TRBV7-8 | ASSYRDRVYGYT
. | TRBV7-8 | ASSLALTFTEAF
. | TRBV5-1 | ASSLVPTDEKLF
. | TRBV19 | ASSIRVAGSYEQY
. | TRBV5-4 | ASSPPGQGDTEAF
few | TRBV11-2 | ASSLSQAMIGYT
. | TRBV19 | ASSIPGLQETQY
. | TRBV5-8 | ASSSSGTGPLEQY
. | TRBV28 | ASSWSGGGSYEQY
. | TRBV27 | ASSPFFRGQGDYEQY
. | TRBV6-5 | ASSPAAVGHEQY
once | TRBV9 | PGTGTYEQY
. | TRBV28 | ASSPPGTGTYEQY
. | TRBV5-1 | ASSMGHPPEKLF
. | TRBV15 | ATSRDPGQISGNTIY
. | TRBV9 | ASSVDQLMATGELF
. | TRBV28 | ASSLSNLEAF
. | TRBV18 | ASSPTQGSYEQY
. | TRBV27 | ASSLDRWDTQY
once | TRBV20-1 | SASHPSLYNEQF
. | TRBV6-1 | ASSEFWWEGRF